These 13 T cell receptor beta chains originate from one sample sequenced in a study of blood T cell repertoires in COVID-19. The repertoire was sequenced with immunoSEQ multiplex PCR; TCRdb's copy has only in-frame clones and lacks some. The table shows about 69,000 clones, with more than 75% occurring only once. Sequences were obtained from peripheral blood. The receptors come from a human donor in a cohort sampled during active COVID-19.

The genes are TRBV5-1 and TRBJ1-5, with D possibly matching TRBD1 (5 bases). In germline, CDR1 is SGHRS, CDR2 YFSETQ. Trimming pared 4 bases from V and 8 bases from J, leaving 16 bases between. The CDR3 spans 14 residues. The CDR3 spells CASSLEPGKKPQHF. CDR3 DNA: TGCGCCAGCAGCCTTGAGCCAGGGAAAAAGCCCCAGCATTTT.

V and J are TRBV27 and TRBJ2-5; 7 bases match TRBD2. The V gene end was trimmed by 5 bases and the J gene end by 6 bases; junction bases not matched to a gene: 6. The CDR3 totals 13 residues. Germline V CDR1 and CDR2: MNHEY, SMNVEV (reference sequence). CDR3: CASSVWEGQTQYF. CDR3 DNA sequence: TGTGCCAGCAGTGTCTGGGAGGGACAGACCCAGTACTTC.

The J gene is TRBJ1-1, the V gene TRBV30; 12 positions agree with TRBD1. V lost 3 bases to trimming and J lost 6 bases; unmatched junction nucleotides: 8. CDR1 and CDR2 (germline): GTSNPN, SVGIG (reference sequence). The CDR3 runs 15 residues. CDR3 DNA: TGTGCCTGGAGATTGGGGACAGGGGGCTGGTCTGAAGCTTTCTTT. Translated, it gives CAWRLGTGGWSEAFF.

This clone was detected a few times. The CDR3 protein is CASSVGASGSEAFF. The CDR3 DNA sequence: TGTGCCAGCAGCGTAGGGGCCTCGGGGTCTGAAGCTTTCTTT. The chain couples TRBV9 to TRBJ1-1; no definite D call. Per germline, CDR1 SGDLS and CDR2 YYNGEE. The CDR3 loop spans 14 amino acids. V was clipped by 0 bases and J by 6 bases, with 12 bases between them.

This chain uses TRBV10-3 with TRBJ2-2; a possible D gene is TRBD1 (6 bases). The CDR3 is 13 amino acids. The germline CDR1 and CDR2 sequences are ENHRY and SYGVKD. V was clipped by 8 bases and J by 1 base, with 8 bases between them. CDR3: CAISTGNTGELFF. The DNA for the CDR3 is TGTGCCATCTCGACAGGGAACACCGGGGAGCTGTTTTTT.

This clone was observed at least ten times. The genes are TRBV14 and TRBJ1-4; a weak D match, TRBD1 (6 bases). The CDR3 contains 15 residues. Trimming left V 4 bases short and J 8 bases short, with 17 bases between. The germline V gene has CDR1 SGHDN and CDR2 FVKESK. CDR3: CASSRLQGSGEKLFF. CDR3 nucleotide sequence: TGTGCCAGCAGCCGCCTACAGGGATCAGGCGAAAAACTGTTTTTT. Variable domain in full (rest from reference TRBV14 and TRBJ1-4): EAGVTQFPSHSVIEKGQTVTLRCDPISGHDNLYWYRRVMGKEIKFLLHFVKESKQDESGMPNNRFLAERTGGTYSTLKVQPAELEDSGVYFCASSRLQGSGEKLFFGSGTQLSVL.

The chain joins TRBV9 to TRBJ2-2; possibly TRBD2 for D (5 bases). Trimming removed 4 bases from V and 7 bases from J, with 17 bases in between. The CDR3 covers 15 residues. Germline CDR1 SGDLS, CDR2 YYNGEE. The CDR3 region is CASSPHGNGYGELFF. CDR3 sequence (DNA): TGTGCCAGCAGCCCCCACGGGAATGGTTACGGGGAGCTGTTTTTT.

The V call is TRBV24-1, the J call TRBJ2-3; D is unresolved. This CDR3 has 15 amino acids. Per the germline V gene, CDR1 is KGHDR and CDR2 is SFDVKD. Trimming cost V 1 base and J 0 bases, with 7 bases left between them. The CDR3 loop is CATSDFGRSTDTQYF. CDR3 nucleotide sequence: TGTGCCACCAGTGATTTTGGCAGAAGCACAGATACGCAGTATTTT.

CDR3 DNA: TGCGCCAGCAGTGTTAACAGCTACGAGCAGTACTTC. It translates to CASSVNSYEQYF. This rearrangement joins TRBV10-2 to TRBJ2-7; D is unclear. This CDR3 region has 12 residues. The V and J ends lost 4 bases and 3 bases respectively, with 7 bases between them. The germline gives CDR1 WSHSY, CDR2 SAAADI.

The V gene is TRBV12-3 or TRBV12-4, the J gene TRBJ2-7, with D hard to call. The V end lost 5 bases, the J end lost 3 bases, and 8 bases lay between the germline ends. The CDR3 runs to 12 residues. The CDR3 DNA is TGTGCCAGCAGTCCCGGTAGCTACGAGCAGTACTTC. Residues: CASSPGSYEQYF.

CDR3: CAELGTSNTGELFF. The CDR3, as DNA: TGTGCCGAGCTTGGGACATCGAACACCGGGGAGCTGTTTTTT. V usage is TRBV7-2 and J usage is TRBJ2-2; D perhaps matches TRBD1 (6 bases). Germline CDR1 SGHTA, CDR2 FQGNSA. The length of the CDR3 is 14 residues. The V end was cut by 11 bases, the J end by 0 bases, with 13 bases between.

The chain is built from TRBV28 and TRBJ1-4; 7 nucleotides match TRBD1. Germline V gene sequence: CDR1 MDHEN, CDR2 SYDVKM. The V gene end was trimmed by 4 bases and the J gene end by 7 bases; junction bases not matched to a gene: 6. The CDR3 consists of 14 residues. Written as DNA, the CDR3 is TGTGCCAGCAGTTCTCGACAGGGAAGTGAAAAACTGTTTTTT. This codes for CASSSRQGSEKLFF.

The CDR3 DNA reads as TGTGCCAGCAGTCCCGGACAGGGCAACTACGAGCAGTACTTC. Its translation: CASSPGQGNYEQYF. The gene calls are TRBV6-5 and TRBJ2-7; 8 bases are shared with TRBD1. The CDR3 totals 14 residues. Germline V lookup: CDR1 MNHEY, CDR2 SVGAGI. The trim removed 5 bases at V and 3 bases at J, leaving 6 bases unmatched.